This is a list of T cell receptor beta chains from one sample in a study of identical twins. TCRdb independently ran MiXCR on the 5' RACE reads; one entry per CDR3 protein. In the table there are 350,000 or so distinct CDR3 sequences, approximately 8.7% of which are singletons. Sequences were obtained from naive T cells sorted from blood. Receptors were obtained from a woman between 45 and 60 years old in good health. Both conserved end residues are part of each CDR3. A D gene is named only where the DNA matches it firmly. Size is omitted from some rows. Given values are once, few, many or a class for expanded clones.

.	TRBJ2-1	TRBV12-5	.	CASGLPGQGTLPTSYNEQFF	TGTGCTAGTGGTTTGCCGGGCCAGGGCACCTTACCAACCTCCTACAATGAGCAGTTCTTC
few	TRBJ2-7	TRBV11-2	.	CASRRAFISYEQYF	TGTGCCAGCAGGAGGGCATTTATCTCCTACGAGCAGTACTTC
.	TRBJ2-1	TRBV10-3	.	CATLGLGLGLNEQFF	TGTGCCACCCTCGGATTGGGACTTGGCTTAAATGAGCAGTTCTTC
few	TRBJ1-1	TRBV21-1	.	CASSKFGTEAFF	TGTGCCAGCAGCAAATTTGGCACTGAAGCTTTCTTT
.	TRBJ2-5	TRBV20-1	.	CSTPGAGETQYF	TGCAGTACTCCAGGGGCCGGTGAGACCCAGTACTTC
few	TRBJ2-7	TRBV12-3/TRBV12-4	.	CASSLGVGSTISEQYF	TGTGCCAGCAGTTTAGGCGTGGGGTCCACTATCTCCGAGCAGTACTTC
few	TRBJ1-2	TRBV12-3/TRBV12-4	.	CASSNSPPNYGYTF	TGTGCCAGCAGCAACAGTCCACCCAACTATGGCTACACCTTC
many	TRBJ2-7	TRBV19	.	CASSTGYEQYF	TGTGCCAGTAGTACAGGGTACGAGCAGTACTTC
few	TRBJ2-7	TRBV15	TRBD1	CATSREFGGTGRYEQYF	TGTGCCACCAGCAGAGAGTTTGGAGGGACAGGACGCTACGAGCAGTACTTC
.	TRBJ1-2	TRBV12-3/TRBV12-4	TRBD1	CASTTTGSGYTF	TGTGCCAGCACTACGACAGGGTCCGGCTACACCTTC
many	TRBJ2-1	TRBV20-1	TRBD2	CSARGMLAGVGEQFF	TGCAGTGCTAGGGGAATGCTAGCGGGAGTTGGTGAGCAGTTCTTC
.	TRBJ1-3	TRBV18	.	CASSKRTAASGNTIYF	TGTGCCAGCTCAAAACGGACAGCCGCCTCTGGAAACACCATATATTTT
many	TRBJ2-7	TRBV5-1	.	CASSSRQSYEQYF	TGCGCCAGCAGCTCCCGACAGTCCTACGAGCAGTACTTC
few	TRBJ2-2	TRBV6-5	.	CASSYEGGRGNTGELFF	TGTGCCAGCAGTTACGAGGGAGGCAGGGGGAACACCGGGGAGCTGTTTTTT
.	TRBJ1-2	TRBV2	.	CASLFASGYTF	TGTGCCAGCTTATTTGCGAGTGGCTACACCTTC
.	TRBJ2-1	TRBV27	TRBD2	CASSFGAGGPLYEQFF	TGTGCCAGCAGTTTCGGTGCGGGAGGCCCTCTGTATGAGCAGTTCTTC